This TCR beta chain appears in the sequencing data of a study of OX40 agonist ivuxolimab in advanced cancers. Study-wide context: A history of anti-PD-1, anti-PD-L1 or anti-CTLA-4 therapy was acceptable, and 40% had some.

About this clone: Its specificity is not known.

General study points: Researchers did not determine the expanded peripheral T cells' antigen specificity. Both blood CD4+ and CD8+ T cells showed clonal growth by week 6 at 0.1 to 3.0 mg/kg. Expansion of clones was among the lowest in partial responders at 0.1-3.0 mg/kg.

Only in-frame clones appear in the TCRdb table, and some are missing; sequencing was by immunoSEQ multiplex PCR. This sample carries around 58,000 clones, roughly 86% of them seen once, and the ten largest clones take about 5.6%. This receptor was taken from an adult with an advanced solid tumor such as melanoma, head and neck, liver or kidney cancer. This sample comprised CD4+ or CD8+ T cells sorted from blood, obtained in a trial of the OX40 agonist ivuxolimab.

CDR3 protein: CASSLDPAVSAYEQYF. The CDR3 DNA reads TGTGCCAGCAGCTTGGATCCCGCGGTTAGTGCCTACGAGCAGTACTTC. The chain carries TRBV11-2 and TRBJ2-7; D is undetermined. The CDR3 totals 16 residues. V was clipped by 3 bases and J by 2 bases, with 17 bases between them. The germline CDR1 and CDR2 sequences are SGHAT and FQNNGV.